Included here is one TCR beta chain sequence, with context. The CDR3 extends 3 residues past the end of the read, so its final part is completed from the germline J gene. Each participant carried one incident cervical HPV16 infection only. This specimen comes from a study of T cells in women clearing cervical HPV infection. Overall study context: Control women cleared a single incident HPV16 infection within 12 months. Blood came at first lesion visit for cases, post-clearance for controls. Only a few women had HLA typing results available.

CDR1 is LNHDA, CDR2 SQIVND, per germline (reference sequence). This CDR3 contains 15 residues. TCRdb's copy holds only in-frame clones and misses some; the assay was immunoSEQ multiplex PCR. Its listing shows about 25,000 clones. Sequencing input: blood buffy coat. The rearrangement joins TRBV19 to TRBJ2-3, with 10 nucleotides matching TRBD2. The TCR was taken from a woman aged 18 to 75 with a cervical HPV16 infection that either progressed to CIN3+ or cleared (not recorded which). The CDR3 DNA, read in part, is TGTGCCAGTAGTATGGCTGCTAGCGGGAGAGAGACG. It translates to CASSMAASGRET. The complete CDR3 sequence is CASSMAASGRETQYF.